This TCR beta chain came from a study of blood T cell repertoires in COVID-19. At the level of the study: The study drew acute and convalescent COVID-19 samples from the United States, Italy and Spain. T cells, B-cell-depleted T cells, or PBMCs supplied cDNA or gDNA.

Original processing methods: Estimates of nucleated cell counts were drawn from the amplification of reference gene primers. Sequencing used immunoSEQ multiplex PCR; TCRdb keeps in-frame clones, though not all of them. That table furnishes V, J and clone size, whereas the DNA furnished D and trimming. This table holds about 120,000 clones, roughly 80% found once. The germline gives CDR1 DFQATT, CDR2 SNEGSKA (reference sequence). Trimming shortened V by 6 bases and J by 3 bases, and 9 bases separated the two germline ends. The CDR3 is 12 residues long. The chain combines TRBV20-1 with TRBJ1-5; no firm D call. The receptor's source is a man aged 70-80 years with acute or convalescent COVID-19. Material for sequencing was peripheral blood. The CDR3: CSASQVNQPQHF. In nucleotides, the CDR3 is TGCAGTGCGAGTCAGGTCAATCAGCCCCAGCATTTT.